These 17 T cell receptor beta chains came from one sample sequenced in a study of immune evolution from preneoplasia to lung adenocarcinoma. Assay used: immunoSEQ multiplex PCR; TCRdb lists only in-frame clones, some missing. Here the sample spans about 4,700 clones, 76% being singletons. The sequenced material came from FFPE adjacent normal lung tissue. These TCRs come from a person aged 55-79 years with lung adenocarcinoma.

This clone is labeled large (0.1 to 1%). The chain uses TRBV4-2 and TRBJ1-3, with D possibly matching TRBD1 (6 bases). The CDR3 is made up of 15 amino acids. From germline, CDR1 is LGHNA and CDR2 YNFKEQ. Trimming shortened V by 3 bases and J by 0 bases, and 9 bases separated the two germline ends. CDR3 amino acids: CASSQKTGSGNTIYF. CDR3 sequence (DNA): TGTGCCAGCAGCCAGAAGACAGGCTCTGGAAACACCATATATTTT.

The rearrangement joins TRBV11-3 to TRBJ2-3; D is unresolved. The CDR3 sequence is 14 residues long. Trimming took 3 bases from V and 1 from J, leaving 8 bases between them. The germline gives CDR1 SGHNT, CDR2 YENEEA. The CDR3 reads CASSFDPGTDTQYF. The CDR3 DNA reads TGTGCCAGCAGCTTTGACCCAGGCACAGATACGCAGTATTTT.

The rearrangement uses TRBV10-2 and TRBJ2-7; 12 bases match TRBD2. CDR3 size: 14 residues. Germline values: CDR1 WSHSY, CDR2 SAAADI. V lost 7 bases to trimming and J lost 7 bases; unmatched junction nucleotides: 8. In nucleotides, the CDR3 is TGCGCCAGCACTGGACTAGCGGGGAAGGAAGAGCAGTACTTC. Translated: CASTGLAGKEEQYF.

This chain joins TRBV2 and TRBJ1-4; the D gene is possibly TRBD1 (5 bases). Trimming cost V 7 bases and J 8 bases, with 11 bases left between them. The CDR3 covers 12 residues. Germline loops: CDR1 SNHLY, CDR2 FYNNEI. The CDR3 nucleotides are TGTGCCAGCACCGGGGGTGGGGAAAAACTGTTTTTT. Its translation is CASTGGGEKLFF.

CDR3 coding DNA: TGTGCCAGCAGTGAAGCGCCGGAGACCCAGTACTTC. It specifies CASSEAPETQYF. This rearrangement joins TRBV2 to TRBJ2-5, with D uncertain. Germline values: CDR1 SNHLY, CDR2 FYNNEI. V was trimmed by 0 bases and J by 5 bases, leaving 4 bases between them. The CDR3 runs 12 residues.

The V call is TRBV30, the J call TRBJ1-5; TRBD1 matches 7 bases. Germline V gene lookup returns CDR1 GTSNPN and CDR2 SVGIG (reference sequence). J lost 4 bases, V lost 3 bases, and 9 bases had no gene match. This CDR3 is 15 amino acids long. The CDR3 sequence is CAWSNLGQKNQPQHF. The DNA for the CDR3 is TGTGCCTGGAGCAACTTGGGACAGAAAAATCAGCCCCAGCATTTT.

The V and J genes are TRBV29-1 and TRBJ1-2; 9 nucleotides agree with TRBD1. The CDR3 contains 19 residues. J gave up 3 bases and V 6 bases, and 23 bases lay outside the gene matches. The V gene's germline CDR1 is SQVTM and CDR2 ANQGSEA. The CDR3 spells CSVVHLWGDTGGAHYGYTF. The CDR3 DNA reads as TGCAGCGTAGTCCATCTGTGGGGGGATACAGGGGGCGCGCACTATGGCTACACCTTC.

This CDR3 is CASSPDMYEDSPLHF. DNA of the CDR3: TGTGCCAGCAGCCCGGACATGTACGAGGACTCACCCCTCCACTTT. The chain joins TRBV11-1 to TRBJ1-6, with D perhaps TRBD1 (5 bases). V lost 5 bases and J lost 10, with 18 bases in between. This CDR3 region has 15 residues. Germline CDR1 SGHAT, CDR2 FQDESV (reference sequence).

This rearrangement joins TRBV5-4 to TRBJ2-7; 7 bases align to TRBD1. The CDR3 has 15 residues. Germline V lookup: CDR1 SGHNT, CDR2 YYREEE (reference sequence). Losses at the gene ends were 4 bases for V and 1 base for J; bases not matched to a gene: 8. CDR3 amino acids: CASSRTRDRSYEQYF. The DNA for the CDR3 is TGTGCCAGCAGCCGAACCAGGGACAGATCCTACGAGCAGTACTTC.

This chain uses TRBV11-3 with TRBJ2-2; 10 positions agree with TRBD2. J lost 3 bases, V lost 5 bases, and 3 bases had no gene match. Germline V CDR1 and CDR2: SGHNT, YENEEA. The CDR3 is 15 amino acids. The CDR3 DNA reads TGTGCCAGCAGCCCCCTAGCGGGGGACACCGGGGAGCTGTTTTTT. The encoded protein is CASSPLAGDTGELFF. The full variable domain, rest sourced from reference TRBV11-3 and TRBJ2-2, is EAGVVQSPRYKIIEKKQPVAFWCNPISGHNTLYWYLQNLGQGPELLIRYENEEAVDDSQLPKDRFSAERLKGVDSTLKIQPAELGDSAVYLCASSPLAGDTGELFFGEGSRLTVL.

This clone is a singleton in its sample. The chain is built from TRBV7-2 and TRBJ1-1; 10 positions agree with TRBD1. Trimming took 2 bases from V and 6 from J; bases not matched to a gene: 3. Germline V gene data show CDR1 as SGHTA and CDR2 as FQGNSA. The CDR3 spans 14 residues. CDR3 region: CASSLTTGGSEAFF. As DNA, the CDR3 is TGTGCCAGCAGCTTAACGACAGGGGGCTCTGAAGCTTTCTTT.

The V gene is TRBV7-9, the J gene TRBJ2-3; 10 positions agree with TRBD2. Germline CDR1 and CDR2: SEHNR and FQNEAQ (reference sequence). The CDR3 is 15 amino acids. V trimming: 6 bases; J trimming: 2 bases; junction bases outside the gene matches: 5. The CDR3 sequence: CASSRAGGDTDTQYF. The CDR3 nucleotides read TGTGCCAGCAGTAGAGCGGGGGGGGACACAGATACGCAGTATTTT. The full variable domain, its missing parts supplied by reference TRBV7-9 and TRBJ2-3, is DTGVSQNPRHKITKRGQNVTFRCDPISEHNRLYWYRQTLGQGPEFLTYFQNEAQLEKSRLLSDRFSAERPKGSFSTLEIQRTEQGDSAMYLCASSRAGGDTDTQYFGPGTRLTVL.

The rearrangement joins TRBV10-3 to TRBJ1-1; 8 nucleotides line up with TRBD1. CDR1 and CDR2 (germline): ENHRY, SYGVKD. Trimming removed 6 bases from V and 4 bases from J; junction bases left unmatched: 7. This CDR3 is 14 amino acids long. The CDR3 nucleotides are TGTGCCATCAGCCCCCAGGGGGCCACCACTGAAGCTTTCTTT. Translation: CAISPQGATTEAFF.

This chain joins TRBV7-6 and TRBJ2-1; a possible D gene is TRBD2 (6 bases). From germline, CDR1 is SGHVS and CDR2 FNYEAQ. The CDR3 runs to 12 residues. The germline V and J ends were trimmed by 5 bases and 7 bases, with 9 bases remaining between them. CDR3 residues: CASSTLANEQFF. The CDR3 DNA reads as TGTGCCAGCAGCACTCTAGCGAATGAGCAGTTCTTC.

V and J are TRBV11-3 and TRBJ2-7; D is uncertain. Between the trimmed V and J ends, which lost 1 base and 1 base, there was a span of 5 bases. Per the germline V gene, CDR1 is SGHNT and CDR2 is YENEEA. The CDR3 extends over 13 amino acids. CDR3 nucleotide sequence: TGTGCCAGCAGCTTAGGTCAGTCCTACGAGCAGTACTTC. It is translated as CASSLGQSYEQYF.

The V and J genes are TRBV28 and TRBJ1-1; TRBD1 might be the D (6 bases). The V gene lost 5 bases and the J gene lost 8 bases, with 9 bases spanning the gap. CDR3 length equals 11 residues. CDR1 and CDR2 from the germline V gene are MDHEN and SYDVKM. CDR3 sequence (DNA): TGTGCCAGCAGTCGACAGGCAGAAGCTTTCTTT. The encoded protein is CASSRQAEAFF.

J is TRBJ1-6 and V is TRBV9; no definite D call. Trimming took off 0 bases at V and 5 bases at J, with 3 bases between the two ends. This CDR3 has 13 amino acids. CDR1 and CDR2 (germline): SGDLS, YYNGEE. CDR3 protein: CASSVGNNSPLHF. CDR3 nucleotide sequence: TGTGCCAGCAGCGTAGGTAATAATTCACCCCTCCACTTT.